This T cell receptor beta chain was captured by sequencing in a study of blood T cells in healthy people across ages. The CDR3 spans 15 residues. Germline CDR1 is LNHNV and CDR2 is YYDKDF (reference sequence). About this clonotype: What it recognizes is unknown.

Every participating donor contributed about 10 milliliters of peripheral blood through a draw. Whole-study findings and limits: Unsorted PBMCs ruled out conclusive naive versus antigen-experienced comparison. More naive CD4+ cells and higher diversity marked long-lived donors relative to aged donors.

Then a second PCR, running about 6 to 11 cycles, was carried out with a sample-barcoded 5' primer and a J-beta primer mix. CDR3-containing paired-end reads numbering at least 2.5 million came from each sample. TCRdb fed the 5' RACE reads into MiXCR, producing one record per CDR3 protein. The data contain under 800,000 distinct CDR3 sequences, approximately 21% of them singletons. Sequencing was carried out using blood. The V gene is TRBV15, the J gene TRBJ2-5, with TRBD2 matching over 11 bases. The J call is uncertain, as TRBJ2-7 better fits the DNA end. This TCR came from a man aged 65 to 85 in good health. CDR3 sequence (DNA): TGTGCCACCACCCGGACTAGCGGGCACTCCTACGAGCAGTACTTC. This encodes CATTRTSGHSYEQYF.